Below are 16 T cell receptor beta chains sequenced from a single sample in a study of patients and donors after allogeneic stem cell transplantation. Each CDR3 protein gets one entry after TCRdb re-called the RT-PCR reads with MiXCR. Among hundreds of thousands of distinct CDR3 sequences listed, 16% were seen once. Material for sequencing was blood, either unsorted or a sorted T cell fraction (not recorded which). All receptors come from a human donor who was either an allogeneic HSCT recipient or a stem cell or donor lymphocyte infusion donor (not recorded which). It is not recorded whose cells these are; they may come from a transplant donor.

In its sample, this clonotype was seen many times. V and J are TRBV5-1 and TRBJ2-1; 11 bases agree with TRBD2. The CDR3 is 16 amino acids. After removal of 4 bases from V and 2 bases from J, the junction contained 5 bases not matched to a gene. In germline, CDR1 is SGHRS, CDR2 YFSETQ. This chain's CDR3 is CASSPGLAVPYNEQFF. CDR3 sequence (DNA): TGCGCCAGCAGCCCGGGACTAGCGGTCCCCTACAATGAGCAGTTCTTC.

For the CDR3, the DNA is TGCGCCAGCAGCTTGGAGCATCCTAGACTAGACTACAATGAGCAGTTCTTC. Translated, it gives CASSLEHPRLDYNEQFF. This chain links TRBV5-1 with TRBJ2-1; possible D gene TRBD2, 6 bases. The germline CDR1 and CDR2 sequences are SGHRS and YFSETQ. This CDR3 spans 17 amino acids. V lost 0 bases and J lost 3, with 16 bases in between.

This clonotype was seen only a few times. The rearrangement uses TRBV28 and TRBJ2-3; no reliable D call. The CDR3 runs 13 residues. Per the germline V gene, CDR1 is MDHEN and CDR2 is SYDVKM. Trimming pared 5 bases from V and 0 bases from J, leaving 6 bases between. For the CDR3, the DNA is TGTGCCAGCAGTGACCCTAGCACAGATACGCAGTATTTT. Residues: CASSDPSTDTQYF.

This clonotype was picked up a small number of times. The chain carries TRBV2 and TRBJ1-1; D is perhaps TRBD1 (5 bases). Between the trimmed V and J ends, which lost 6 bases and 1 base, there was a span of 15 bases. There are 15 residues in the CDR3. The germline V gene encodes CDR1 SNHLY and CDR2 FYNNEI. The DNA for the CDR3 is TGTGCCAGCAGCCACGAGGGAGGGGCGAACACTGAAGCTTTCTTT. Residues: CASSHEGGANTEAFF.

The gene calls are TRBV30 and TRBJ2-1, with 9 bases fitting TRBD1. The CDR3 runs 14 residues. Germline-derived CDR1 and CDR2 are GTSNPN and SVGIG (reference sequence). V shed 5 bases and J 7 bases; nucleotides not matched to a gene: 9. The CDR3 is CAWDRGTGYNEQFF. Written as DNA, the CDR3 is TGTGCCTGGGACCGGGGGACAGGGTATAATGAGCAGTTCTTC.

J is TRBJ1-1 and V is TRBV29-1; D uncertain. The CDR3 is 15 amino acids. CDR1 and CDR2 (germline): SQVTM, ANQGSEA. Trimming left V 2 bases short and J 1 base short, with 14 bases between. The CDR3 protein is CSVESDGPENTEAFF. Written as DNA, the CDR3 is TGCAGCGTTGAATCTGACGGACCCGAGAACACTGAAGCTTTCTTT. The full variable domain, rest sourced from reference TRBV29-1 and TRBJ1-1, is SAVISQKPSRDICQRGTSLTIQCQVDSQVTMMFWYRQQPGQSLTLIATANQGSEATYESGFVIDKFPISRPNLTFSTLTVSNMSPEDSSIYLCSVESDGPENTEAFFGQGTRLTVV.

This chain links TRBV11-3 with TRBJ2-7; no definite D call. Germline V gene data show CDR1 as SGHNT and CDR2 as YENEEA. The ends were cut back, 3 bases at V and 2 bases at J, with 14 bases in the middle. This CDR3 contains 15 residues. The CDR3 here is CASSFLRTPAYEQYF. DNA for the CDR3: TGTGCCAGCAGCTTTCTCCGAACGCCCGCCTACGAGCAGTACTTC.

The sample holds a few counts of this clonotype. V gene TRBV20-1 combines with J gene TRBJ2-7; 11 bases agree with TRBD2. Germline V gene lookup returns CDR1 DFQATT and CDR2 SNEGSKA (reference sequence). The CDR3 runs 15 residues. V shed 3 bases and J 0 bases; nucleotides not matched to a gene: 4. The DNA of the CDR3 is TGCAGTGCTAGTTCTAGCGGGGGGACCTCCTACGAGCAGTACTTC. It encodes CSASSSGGTSYEQYF.

This clonotype came up a few times. The chain is built from TRBV6-6 and TRBJ1-3; D gene unclear. CDR1 is MNHNY and CDR2 is SVGAGI in the germline V gene (reference sequence). The V end lost 5 bases, the J end lost 0 bases, and 5 bases lay between the germline ends. CDR3 length: 13 amino acids. The CDR3 here is CASSEISGNTIYF. For the CDR3, the DNA is TGTGCCAGCAGTGAGATCTCTGGAAACACCATATATTTT.

The table lists this clonotype with many counts. The V gene is TRBV12-3 or TRBV12-4, the J gene TRBJ2-7; 8 bases are a match to TRBD1. This CDR3 has 14 amino acids. Germline trimming cut 5 bases from V and 2 bases from J; bases unmatched to any gene: 5. The CDR3 spells CASSRGQGPYEQYF. The CDR3 DNA is TGTGCCAGCAGTCGAGGACAGGGCCCCTACGAGCAGTACTTC.

This clonotype was seen more than once but under ten times. This sequence joins TRBV5-5 and TRBJ2-7; D gene unclear. Looked up from germline, CDR1 is SGHKS and CDR2 is YYEKEE (reference sequence). V lost 0 bases and J lost 5, with 12 bases in between. The CDR3 loop spans 14 amino acids. CDR3 amino acids: CASSLVHRGDEQYF. In DNA form, the CDR3 reads TGTGCCAGCAGCTTGGTACACAGAGGCGACGAGCAGTACTTC.

This chain links TRBV9 with TRBJ1-2; weak D call: TRBD1 (6 bases). The CDR3 has 16 residues. Germline-derived CDR1 and CDR2 are SGDLS and YYNGEE. Trimming stripped 4 bases from V and 1 base from J, with 17 bases between. This chain's CDR3 is CASSSTGKPLNYGYTF. In nucleotides, the CDR3 is TGTGCCAGCAGCTCCACAGGGAAACCCCTTAACTATGGCTACACCTTC.

This clonotype was seen a handful of times. V is TRBV24-1 and J is TRBJ2-2, with 9 positions matching TRBD1. The germline CDR1 and CDR2 sequences are KGHDR and SFDVKD. This CDR3 is built from 14 residues. The V gene end was trimmed by 7 bases and the J gene end by 4 bases; junction bases not matched to a gene: 3. CDR3 residues: CATRGTGRTGELFF. CDR3 DNA sequence: TGTGCCACCAGGGGGACAGGGCGCACCGGGGAGCTGTTTTTT.

This clonotype was observed a handful of times. This rearrangement joins TRBV7-2 to TRBJ2-5; TRBD2 is a possible D gene (5 bases). From germline, CDR1 is SGHTA and CDR2 FQGNSA. Trimming cost V 6 bases and J 5 bases, with 22 bases left between them. This CDR3 contains 16 residues. CDR3 DNA: TGTGCCAGCAGAGGGAAAGGCAGCCTAGCTGGGGAGACCCAGTACTTC. Its protein is CASRGKGSLAGETQYF.

This clonotype was seen a handful of times. The gene calls are TRBV19 and TRBJ1-6; no firm D call. The V end was cut by 7 bases, the J end by 13 bases, with 11 bases between. CDR3 length equals 11 residues. Germline V lookup: CDR1 LNHDA, CDR2 SQIVND (reference sequence). CDR3 protein: CASNLPFPLHF. The DNA for the CDR3 is TGTGCCAGTAATTTGCCATTCCCCCTCCACTTT.

This clonotype was picked up a small number of times. The chain is built from TRBV5-1 and TRBJ1-1, with TRBD1 as a possible D gene (5 bases). The V end lost 3 bases, the J end lost 4 bases, and 16 bases lay between the germline ends. Per germline, CDR1 SGHRS and CDR2 YFSETQ. This CDR3 is 15 amino acids long. CDR3 DNA: TGCGCCAGCAGCTATGACAGTAGCTCGGGCACTGAAGCTTTCTTT. This sequence encodes CASSYDSSSGTEAFF.